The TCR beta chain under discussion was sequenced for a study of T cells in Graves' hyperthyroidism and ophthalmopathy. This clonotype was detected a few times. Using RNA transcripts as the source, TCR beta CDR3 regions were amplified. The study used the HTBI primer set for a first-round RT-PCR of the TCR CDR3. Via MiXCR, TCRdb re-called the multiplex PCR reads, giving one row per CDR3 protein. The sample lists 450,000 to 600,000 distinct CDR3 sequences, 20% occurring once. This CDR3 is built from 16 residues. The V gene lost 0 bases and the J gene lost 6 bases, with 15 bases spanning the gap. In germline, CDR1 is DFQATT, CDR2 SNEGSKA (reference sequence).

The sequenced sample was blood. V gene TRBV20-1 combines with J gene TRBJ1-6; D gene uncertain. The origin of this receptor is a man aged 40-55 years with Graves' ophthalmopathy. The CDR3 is CSARDYSVAVNSPLHF. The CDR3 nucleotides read TGCAGTGCTAGAGATTATTCGGTGGCGGTTAATTCACCCCTCCACTTT.